These T cell receptor beta chains were read from a single sample in a study of blood T cell repertoires in COVID-19. TCRdb's copy holds only in-frame clones and misses some; the assay was immunoSEQ multiplex PCR. The table shows about 210,000 clones, with over 75% occurring only once. Sequencing was carried out using PBMCs or T cells enriched from blood (not recorded which). These receptors all stem from a man aged 35 to 55 who had recovered from COVID-19. The CDR3 runs from the conserved cysteine through the conserved F or W. A D gene is named only where the DNA matches it firmly. Expanded clones get a size class; other rows say once, few or many, or leave the size out.

D,size,length,J,V,DNA,CDR3
TRBD1,NA,15,TRBJ1-1,TRBV18,TGTGCCAGCTCACCCTCATTCGGACAGGGAGGAGGGAAATCTTTT,CASSPSFGQGGGKSF
TRBD2,NA,15,TRBJ2-1,TRBV7-3,TGTGCCAGCAGCTTAGTGGGAGGGCTATACAATGAGCAGTTCTTC,CASSLVGGLYNEQFF
NA,NA,14,TRBJ2-7,TRBV2,TGTGCCAGCAGTGTTCGGACCGCCCGGGGCGAGCAGTACTTC,CASSVRTARGEQYF
TRBD2,few,16,TRBJ2-2,TRBV7-9,TGTGCCAGCAGCTTATTAGGGACTATAAACACCGGGGAGCTGTTTTTT,CASSLLGTINTGELFF
TRBD2,NA,14,TRBJ2-1,TRBV29-1,TGCAGCGTTCCATGGGCTAGCGGGTACAATGAGCAGTTCTTC,CSVPWASGYNEQFF
TRBD1,NA,14,TRBJ1-2,TRBV7-9,TGTGCCAGCAGCCCGGGACAGACTAACTATGGCTACACCTTC,CASSPGQTNYGYTF
NA,NA,16,TRBJ2-2,TRBV7-6,TGTGCCAGCAGCTTATCTCCAGGGGGGAAAACCGGGGAGCTGTTTTTT,CASSLSPGGKTGELFF
NA,NA,13,TRBJ2-5,TRBV2,TGTGCCATCGCCGCGGGCGCTCAAGAGACCCAGTACTTC,CAIAAGAQETQYF
NA,NA,13,TRBJ2-7,TRBV12-3/TRBV12-4,TGTGCCAGCAGTTTACCCCCAGGAGGGGAGCAGTACTTC,CASSLPPGGEQYF
NA,NA,12,TRBJ2-7,TRBV5-1,TGCGCCAGCAGCTGGAGCGGTAGGGAGCAGTACTTC,CASSWSGREQYF
NA,NA,14,TRBJ1-5,TRBV6-1,TGTGCCAGCAGACTGACAGGAGGCAATCAGCCCCAGCATTTT,CASRLTGGNQPQHF
NA,NA,14,TRBJ1-4,TRBV7-9,TGTGCCAGCAGCTTAGCACAGGGTTCTGAAAAACTGTTTTTT,CASSLAQGSEKLFF
NA,NA,16,TRBJ1-4,TRBV14,TGTGCCAGCAGCGACAGGCTGCTATCAACTAATGAAAAACTGTTTTTT,CASSDRLLSTNEKLFF
TRBD1,NA,13,TRBJ2-7,TRBV11-1,TGTGCCAGCAGCCCGGGACAGGGAGGCGAGCAGTACTTC,CASSPGQGGEQYF
NA,few,17,TRBJ2-1,TRBV5-1,TGCGCCAGCAGCTTGGTTCCGGACAGAATTTCCTACAATGAGCAGTTCTTC,CASSLVPDRISYNEQFF
NA,once,15,TRBJ1-2,TRBV29-1,TGCAGCGCAGCAACGACTACCCGCTCCGCCTATGGCTACACCTTC,CSAATTTRSAYGYTF
TRBD1,once,14,TRBJ2-1,TRBV19,TGTGCCAGTAGTGTGGGACAGAGTTACAATGAGCAGTTCTTC,CASSVGQSYNEQFF
TRBD1,NA,15,TRBJ2-3,TRBV2,TGTGCCAGCAGTGGACAGGGGGCTAGCACAGATACGCAGTATTTT,CASSGQGASTDTQYF
NA,NA,17,TRBJ2-2,TRBV7-9,TGTGCCAGCAGCTTTTATTTAGGAGGTTCGGGAACCGGGGAGCTGTTTTTT,CASSFYLGGSGTGELFF
NA,NA,15,TRBJ1-3,TRBV4-2,TGTGCCAGCAGCCAAGAGGGGGGGTCTGGAAACACCATATATTTT,CASSQEGGSGNTIYF
TRBD2,NA,15,TRBJ2-5,TRBV28,TGTGCCAGCAGCCCTGTAGGAGCGGGACGTGAAACCCAGTACTTC,CASSPVGAGRETQYF
TRBD2,NA,13,TRBJ2-2,TRBV6-6,TGTGCCAGCGCGGGAGGGCCTGTCGGGGAGCTGTTTTTT,CASAGGPVGELFF
NA,NA,19,TRBJ2-7,TRBV19,TGTGCCAGTAGTACCGGGCACGCGGACAGTCAGGAACTAGTTCACGAGCAGTACTTC,CASSTGHADSQELVHEQYF
NA,NA,12,TRBJ1-5,TRBV5-6,TGTGCCAGCAGCTCCTACCGGGGGGCCCAGCATTTT,CASSSYRGAQHF
TRBD1,NA,15,TRBJ2-7,TRBV27,TGTGCCAGCAGTCCCTCGACAGGGTGGGCCTACGAGCAGTACTTC,CASSPSTGWAYEQYF
NA,many,15,TRBJ2-7,TRBV5-1,TGCGCCAGCAGCTTGGCAGCTAGCGTGAGCTACGAGCAGTACTTC,CASSLAASVSYEQYF
TRBD1,NA,13,TRBJ1-5,TRBV18,TGTGCCAGCATGGGACAGCCTGATCAGCCCCAGCATTTT,CASMGQPDQPQHF
NA,NA,16,TRBJ1-1,TRBV4-2,TGTGCCAGCAGCCAAGGCCCGGACACCTTGAACACTGAAGCTTTCTTT,CASSQGPDTLNTEAFF
TRBD2,NA,17,TRBJ2-1,TRBV19,TGTGCCAGTAGTATACCGGGATCTCTAGCGGGAGTTAATGAGCAGTTCTTC,CASSIPGSLAGVNEQFF
NA,NA,12,TRBJ2-1,TRBV12-3/TRBV12-4,TGTGCCAGCAGTTTAGGGGCAAATGAGCAGTTCTTC,CASSLGANEQFF
TRBD2,once,17,TRBJ2-1,TRBV27,TGTGCCAGCAGTCCCCGCCCGACTAGCGGGAGGGCCAATGAGCAGTTCTTC,CASSPRPTSGRANEQFF
NA,NA,16,TRBJ1-5,TRBV18,TGTGCCAGCTCACCAGAAAGGACAGCGAGCAATCAGCCCCAGCATTTT,CASSPERTASNQPQHF
NA,NA,12,TRBJ2-3,TRBV7-9,TGTGCCAGCAGCCGACAGTGGGATACGCAGTATTTT,CASSRQWDTQYF
TRBD2,NA,16,TRBJ2-1,TRBV11-2,TGTGCCAGCAGCTTTTTGGGAGCGGGGGGATACAATGAGCAGTTCTTC,CASSFLGAGGYNEQFF
NA,NA,15,TRBJ1-2,TRBV30,TGTGCCTGGCTCAACCGGGGGGAGGGGAACTATGGCTACACCTTC,CAWLNRGEGNYGYTF
NA,NA,13,TRBJ2-3,TRBV12-3/TRBV12-4,TGTGCCAGCAGTTTATCACCCAGAGATACGCAGTATTTT,CASSLSPRDTQYF
TRBD2,NA,14,TRBJ2-7,TRBV19,TGTGCCAGTAGTCCGACAGCGGGAACTTACGAGCAGTACTTC,CASSPTAGTYEQYF
NA,few,15,TRBJ2-5,TRBV7-3,TGTGCCAGCAGCTTAGTGGCGGGGCCCCAAGAGACCCAGTACTTC,CASSLVAGPQETQYF
NA,NA,16,TRBJ2-1,TRBV5-4,TGTGCCAGCAGCCTGAGCCTCCGGGGTTCCTACAATGAGCAGTTCTTC,CASSLSLRGSYNEQFF
TRBD2,once,14,TRBJ2-1,TRBV30,TGTGCCTGGATGCCCGGGAGGGCCTACAATGAGCAGTTCTTC,CAWMPGRAYNEQFF
NA,NA,14,TRBJ1-1,TRBV1,TGCACCAGCAGCCAACAGACAACGAACACTGAAGCTTTCTTT,CTSSQQTTNTEAFF
TRBD1,NA,12,TRBJ1-1,TRBV12-3/TRBV12-4,TGTGCCAGCAGATATGGGACAGCTGAAGCTTTCTTT,CASRYGTAEAFF
TRBD2,NA,15,TRBJ2-1,TRBV19,TGTGCCAGTAGTATCGGCCTAGCGGGGCTCAATGAGCAGTTCTTC,CASSIGLAGLNEQFF
NA,NA,12,TRBJ1-2,TRBV28,TGTGCCAGCACGCAAGGGGCGGAAAGCTACACCTTC,CASTQGAESYTF
TRBD2,NA,20,TRBJ2-5,TRBV11-2,TGTGCCAGCAGCTTAGATATGAACGGGGGGGAAATCTTCCTTGGGGAGACCCAGTACTTC,CASSLDMNGGEIFLGETQYF
NA,NA,15,TRBJ2-3,TRBV6-5,TGTGCCAGCAGCTTAAGTATCGGGGAACAAGATACGCAGTATTTT,CASSLSIGEQDTQYF
NA,NA,16,TRBJ1-1,TRBV19,TGTGCCAGTAGTAGACCGACGGGAGGCGAGAACACTGAAGCTTTCTTT,CASSRPTGGENTEAFF
TRBD2,NA,17,TRBJ2-2,TRBV7-6,TGTGCCAGCAGCTTTCATCGTGAAGGGGAGGGAACCGGGGAGCTGTTTTTT,CASSFHREGEGTGELFF
TRBD1,NA,13,TRBJ1-2,TRBV4-1,TGCGCCAGCAGCCCCCGACAGGGTGATGGCTACACCTTC,CASSPRQGDGYTF
NA,NA,13,TRBJ1-5,TRBV30,TGTGCCTGGAGTTTACAGGGCAATCAGCCCCAGCATTTT,CAWSLQGNQPQHF
NA,NA,15,TRBJ1-3,TRBV10-3,TGTGCCATCAGCGAACCAGGGATACCTGGAAACACCATATATTTT,CAISEPGIPGNTIYF
TRBD2,NA,15,TRBJ2-1,TRBV6-9,TGTGCCAGCAGTTACCGGTGGGAGGGCCTCAATGAGCAGTTCTTC,CASSYRWEGLNEQFF
NA,NA,14,TRBJ1-5,TRBV18,TGTGCCAGCTCACCCGGACAGTACATCCTTCCGAAGCATTTT,CASSPGQYILPKHF
NA,few,14,TRBJ1-4,TRBV7-6,TGTGCCAGCAGCTTTGGGGGGTCGGGTGAAAAACTGTTTTTT,CASSFGGSGEKLFF
NA,NA,13,TRBJ1-2,TRBV29-1,TGCAGCGTTGTATTTGACAGTAACTATGGCTACACCTTC,CSVVFDSNYGYTF
TRBD1,NA,15,TRBJ2-7,TRBV5-6,TGTGCCAGCAGCACCGGGGCAGGGGGTCCGTACGAGCAGTACTTC,CASSTGAGGPYEQYF
TRBD1,NA,12,TRBJ2-1,TRBV10-3,TGTGCCATCAGAGAAACAGGGGGTGAGCAGTTCTTC,CAIRETGGEQFF
TRBD1,NA,15,TRBJ1-1,TRBV7-9,TGTGCCGGTCAGAGGGCCGGGACAGGGAACACTGAAGCTTTCTTT,CAGQRAGTGNTEAFF
NA,NA,14,TRBJ1-1,TRBV18,TGTGCCAGCTCACCCTCATCCGGGAACACTGAAGCTTTCTTT,CASSPSSGNTEAFF
NA,NA,16,TRBJ1-5,TRBV7-8,TGTGCCAGCAGCCCTAGCAGAGGAGGGGGCAATCAGCCCCAGCATTTT,CASSPSRGGGNQPQHF